This T cell receptor (beta chain) was recorded in a study of graft-versus-host responses after intestinal transplantation. Overall study context: Grafts that recipients had were multivisceral, liver-intestinal, or isolated intestinal transplants.

TCRdb's copy holds only in-frame clones and misses some; the assay was immunoSEQ multiplex PCR. The sample lists 85,000 to 90,000 clones, 83% occurring once. This clone was counted only a few times. Its antigen is unknown. Study-level findings and limits: Recipient marrow contained GvH clones, some of which appeared first in ileum or blood. Early HvG declines after transplant were associated with peak circulating GvH clone levels.

CDR1 is LNHDA and CDR2 is SQIVND in the germline V gene (reference sequence). J lost 9 bases, V lost 9 bases, and 11 bases had no gene match. This CDR3 contains 15 residues. The chain employs TRBV19 and TRBJ1-6; TRBD1 matches at 10 bases. Sequenced material: unstimulated CD8+ T cells sorted from spleen or lymph node cells, taken before intestinal transplant. This receptor was identified in a human donor who received an intestinal transplant. The CDR3 sequence is CAREARQGAGSPLHF. CDR3 in DNA: TGTGCCAGGGAAGCGCGACAGGGGGCAGGTTCACCCCTCCACTTT.